This T cell receptor beta chain was documented in a study of shared T cell receptors in the human thymus. This clone was found a few times. V was pared by 6 bases and J by 4 bases, with 4 bases of the junction left unmatched. Looked up from germline, CDR1 is SNHLY and CDR2 is FYNNEI. CDR3 size: 13 residues. Clones were read by immunoSEQ multiplex PCR, and TCRdb kept only the in-frame ones, dropping some. The data show approximately 580,000 clones, about 80% seen once. Separately, the same data were catalogued under a study of human thymus T cells. That work adds: Thymic TCR repertoires of unrelated people reportedly overlapped highly.

The sequence was obtained from a boy under two years old with a congenital heart defect. This chain uses TRBV2 with TRBJ1-2; TRBD1 matches at 8 bases. The specimen sequenced was thymocytes. The CDR3 nucleotides read TGTGCCAGCAGCGACAGGGGCGCCTATGGCTACACCTTC. Amino acid sequence: CASSDRGAYGYTF.